This TCR beta chain was profiled in a study of CD8 T cells in Susac syndrome. For the study at large: Treatment at blood withdrawal was none, corticosteroids, or intravenous immunoglobulin alone in Susac syndrome patients.

The count of this clonotype is one. Random hexamers were used to reverse transcribe an amount of roughly 0.45 to 1 ug RNA. TCRdb itself ran the immunoSEQ multiplex PCR reads through MiXCR, one entry per CDR3 protein. The sample lists 100,000 to 110,000 distinct CDR3 sequences, roughly 96% occurring once. TEMRA cells underwent FACS enrichment and CD8+ and CD4+ T cells underwent negative isolation. Material for sequencing was CD8+ T cells from PBMCs. The receptor's source is a human donor with Susac syndrome.

This chain's CDR3 is CASSLMGDRIVPQYF. The CDR3 bases are TGTGCCAGCAGTTTAATGGGGGATCGCATCGTGCCCCAGTACTTC. This chain uses TRBV27 with TRBJ2-5; the D gene could be TRBD1 or TRBD2 (5 bases each). The CDR3 loop spans 15 amino acids. CDR1 is MNHEY, CDR2 SMNVEV, per germline (reference sequence). Trimming took off 2 bases at V and 9 bases at J, with 19 bases between the two ends.